Described below is a single T cell receptor beta chain sequence and its context. This record comes from a study of shared clonotypes between healthy human individuals. Naive CD8 populations comprised CD45RO-negative cells positively selected for CCR7, excluding terminally differentiated effector memory CD45RA+ cells. The V gene end was trimmed by 2 bases and the J gene end by 0 bases; junction bases not matched to a gene: 6. CDR3 length: 19 residues. Looked up from germline, CDR1 is MNHEY and CDR2 is SMNVEV (reference sequence). When replicate PCRs were run on sorted subsets, they used about 220 ng DNA, around 33,000 T cell genomes. Profiled with immunoSEQ multiplex PCR; TCRdb holds only in-frame clones, not every one. The data hold millions of clones, with roughly 95% observed a single time.

What was sequenced was naive CD8+ T cells sorted from blood. The chain carries TRBV27 and TRBJ1-6, with TRBD1 identical over 11 bases. The origin of this receptor is a man younger than 30 in good health. The CDR3 region is CASSLGTGGRSSYNSPLHF. The CDR3, as DNA: TGTGCCAGCAGTTTAGGGACAGGGGGTCGGAGCTCCTATAATTCACCCCTCCACTTT.